This T cell receptor (beta chain) is drawn from a study of cytomegalovirus exposure and HLA in healthy donors. The PCR made use of 60 Vbeta and 13 Jbeta primers. Repertoires were generated with immunoSEQ multiplex PCR, while TCRdb's copy carries only in-frame clones and drops some. The data contain around 130,000 clones, 80% of them seen just once; the ten biggest clones take up under 6%. Worth noting for this clone: The antigen is undetermined.

The study, taken as a whole, reports: Later analysis reportedly placed an Asian-associated ancestry cluster below the roughly 680-donor mean in N-insertions.

The sequence was obtained from a man younger than 40 in good health and CMV-seronegative. Sequenced sample: PBMCs.

The CDR3 nucleotides are TGCGCCAGCACCGGGCGGGGGAGCACAGATACGCAGTATTTT. Its protein product is CASTGRGSTDTQYF. The V call is TRBV5-1, the J call TRBJ2-3; 7 bases are a match to TRBD2. The CDR3 is 14 residues long. Per germline, CDR1 SGHRS and CDR2 YFSETQ. With 6 bases clipped from V and 0 bases from J, the junction kept 4 bases outside the gene matches.